This note documents a single T cell receptor beta chain sequence. No cognate antigen has been identified for it. Per-nucleotide qualities are absent, and no much larger clonotype sits a single base away. This record comes from a study of cytomegalovirus exposure and HLA in healthy donors (dated by TCRdb to the late 2010s). A note on the overall study: An earlier analysis of approximately 550 of the donors reported 276 Gb of sequence data and about 100 million unique TCR beta sequences from about 200 million T cells. An early release that covered 640 HLA-typed donors contained about 300 gigabases of sequencing data and about 93 million unique TCR sequences. The genetic ancestry cluster associated with self-reported Caucasian donors included 80% to 90% of the roughly 360 genotyped donors. The study aimed to test whether cataloging public T cell receptors could reveal signatures of past pathogen exposure. The study profiled the T cell repertoires of more than 500 subjects by immunosequencing and related them to cytomegalovirus serostatus. A separate validation cohort of about 110 different subjects was used in addition to the 666-subject first cohort. To predict cytomegalovirus infection status, the study brought together high-throughput TCR immunosequencing, statistical association of individual TCRs with disease status, and machine learning. A later analysis re-examined previously published TCR beta repertoires from several hundred donors and added high-resolution HLA genotyping to investigate patterns of TCR occurrence. Rather than drawing on any new phenotypic data, the later analysis identified candidate immune exposures from TCR beta sequences and the way those sequences occurred across donors. An earlier analysis of some 500 of the donors applied high-throughput TCR beta sequencing to assess whether each TCR beta V gene segment acted as functional or pseudogenic. Donor age, sex, ethnicity and CMV serostatus were compiled together with the repertoire data. In a later genetic analysis, genome-wide SNP genotypes for about three fifths of the 666 donors were used, and that subset was treated as a discovery cohort. Every repertoire in the discovery cohort had been generated on one and the same sequencing platform. Both class I and class II loci were covered by HLA typing, at four-digit resolution. Typing coverage varied by locus: roughly 620-640 donors for A, B, C, DRB1 and DQB1; roughly 520 for DQA1; approximately 570 for DPA1; roughly 450 for DPB1. Roughly 5 DR-DQ haplotypes were handled as single units for association and clustering because linkage in the cohort was strong. On average, around 230,000 unique TCR beta nucleotide sequences were sequenced per donor among 350 to 400 genotyped donors of the cohort, with 15% to 20% of those sequences being non-productive. Broad study findings and their caveats: In vitro tests confirmed that a few of the cytomegalovirus-associated TCR beta chains recognize cytomegalovirus antigens. A later genetic analysis associated a missense DCLRE1C variant with V-gene and J-gene trimming of TCR beta chains, and an independent cohort replicated the association. A cluster of highly shared sequence variants was judged likely to be a technical artifact of the sequencing pipeline. Some IMGT-functional V segments, including TRBV6-2 and TRBV6-3, could not be told apart with the 87-base-pair reads, so those segments were excluded. The classifier was reported to diagnose cytomegalovirus status with high specificity and sensitivity in both the original and validation cohorts. A further reported finding was that TCR beta sequences accurately predicted the HLA-A and HLA-B alleles for most subjects in the first cohort. A later analysis found that HLA-associated TCR beta chains were more clonally expanded and had lower generation probabilities than equally common non-associated chains. In a later analysis, most CMV-associated TCR beta chains were found to appear HLA-restricted, with HLA associations seemingly driven largely by CMV exposure. A later analysis reported that several top co-occurrence clusters appeared linked to parvovirus B19, influenza, CMV and Epstein-Barr virus. Sequencing depth was assumed to be roughly uniform across donors in the presence/absence analyses, though that assumption may not hold. According to a later analysis, TCR association rates differed among HLA loci, with DRB1 alleles showing the most associated TCRs and HLA-C alleles showing the fewest. At a false discovery rate of 0.05, a later analysis linked under 20,000 TCR beta sequences to specific HLA alleles. Most TCR sequences were observed very rarely across donors, whereas some public TCRs were present in many individuals. When HLA alleles, especially DR and DQ, strongly co-occurred, attributing TCR associations to individual alleles was difficult. The study gave a list of 150 to 200 TCR beta chains associated with cytomegalovirus. Because counts were too low, roughly 16 rarely observed V segments, including chromosome 9 orphons, were left out of the earlier analysis of approximately 500 of the donors. Correlated functional status among segregating V segments might be attributable to linkage disequilibrium, but an unknown experimental factor could not be ruled out. Broadly in line with IMGT annotations, most TCR beta V segments showed up in productive rearrangements about 87% or about 30% of the time in an earlier analysis of about 500 of the donors. The only immune exposure information available for the cohort was CMV serostatus. Because some donors lacked HLA typing at each locus, the association tests relied only on the typed subset. According to a later genetic analysis, donors in an Asian-associated ancestry cluster had fewer N-insertions in productive TCRs than the approximately 700-donor mean. It was suggested by the authors that the approach could potentially be generalized to other disease states and immunological phenotypes. Only TCR beta chains were sequenced in this cohort, and the absence of alpha or paired-chain data limited detectable features.

The CDR3 runs 15 residues from the cysteine to the phenylalanine. Kept here is only the CDR3 DNA, which spans 45 bases and is read in frame from base 1. The germline V gene (reference sequence) sets CDR1 to SGHNT and CDR2 to YYREEE. The germline ends are 13 bases apart after V is trimmed by 4 bases and J by 3 bases. Receptor amplification or capture employed the immunoSEQ multiplex PCR assay. The multiplex PCR relied on a mix of 60 forward primers for TCR Vbeta segments and 13 reverse primers for TCR Jbeta segments. The CDR3 region of rearranged TCR beta genes was amplified from genomic DNA with a multiplex PCR assay. The Illumina HiSeq System was used to sequence the amplified TCR beta libraries as 87-base-pair reads. Concerning the study's data processing: A later analysis tallied tens of millions of unique TCR beta chains across the 660 or so repertoires, and about 10 million of those chains were shared by two or more donors. Raw reads were error-corrected and collapsed into unique sequences with a nearest-neighbor algorithm that merged closely related sequences to remove PCR and sequencing errors. CDR3 sequences were aligned to IMGT reference sequences to assign V, D and J gene segments. For a sequence to be retained, a match of at least six nucleotides was required to both a V gene segment and a J gene segment. Rearrangements were classified as productive when the CDR3 lacked stop codons and remained in frame with V and J, and all other rearrangements were classified as non-productive. CDR3 was defined according to IMGT convention as the region running from the second conserved V-encoded cysteine to the conserved J-encoded phenylalanine. The earlier analysis of roughly 590 of the donors excluded sequences that lacked an unambiguous match to a single V gene segment. In an earlier analysis of approximately 610 of the donors, V segments were called functional above 56.7% productive rearrangements and were called segregating when the between-donor standard deviation exceeded 5%. A statistical classification framework was developed to diagnose cytomegalovirus status using the catalog of TCR beta chain sequences. In a later analysis, TCR nucleotide sequences were compared against IMGT/GENE-DB human TR gene sequences so that V and J genes could be assigned. The TCRdist pipeline was used in a later analysis to assign CDR3 sequences and most-parsimonious VDJ recombination scenarios. In a later analysis, each TCR beta chain was defined by its CDR3 amino acid sequence together with its V-gene family, and reads lacking a unique V-gene family were excluded. A later analysis removed 550 to 700 highly shared, low-generation-probability nucleotide sequences to deal with suspected cross-contamination and a sequencing artifact. In a later analysis, a clonal expansion index was calculated for each public chain from normalized within-repertoire ranks of inferred template counts. In a later analysis, generation probabilities were computed with a VDJ recombination model fitted to out-of-frame rearrangements, and the resulting probabilities were checked against IGoR. In a later analysis, hypergeometric tests were used to score TCR-TCR, TCR-HLA and TCR-CMV co-occurrence, with a repertoire-size bias correction applied to TCR pairs. To estimate false discovery rates, a later analysis permuted the HLA or CMV assignments 20 times. A later analysis grouped co-occurring TCRs with DBSCAN, adding TCRdist sequence similarity when clustering within HLA-allele-positive subsets. Repertoires with fewer than 30,000 or more than 120,000 public chains, plus five repertoires with anomalous nucleotide sharing, were excluded from co-occurrence clustering. The immuneACCESS repertoire file appears here via TCRdb, limited to in-frame rearrangements. These files lack a portion of the clones; in checked studies, under half of the deficit traces to unresolved V genes, and the cause of the others is not known. V and J calls and clone size are those listed in that table; D and trimming were worked out from the DNA. The sample table shows roughly 100,000 clones, and 66% are seen once. The ten largest clones capture less than 3.5% of the sample.

In total, roughly 710 healthy bone marrow donors made up the cohort. At the time of sampling, all cohort members were nominally healthy, though unrecorded immune exposures were likely present. The donor was CMV seronegative and was included in the group of approximately 350 seronegative cohort members. Each donor provided a peripheral blood sample, and peripheral blood mononuclear cells were used for TCR beta sequencing. The Qiagen DNeasy Blood Extraction Kit was used to extract genomic DNA from the blood cell samples. The sample comprised PBMCs. The chain joins TRBV5-4 to TRBJ2-2; matching of 6 bases hints at TRBD2 as the D gene. This TCR derives from a woman in her forties or fifties in good health and CMV-seronegative. This receptor carries the CDR3 CASSPGGGDTGELFF. At the DNA level, the sequence is TGTGCCAGCAGCCCCGGGGGTGGGGACACCGGGGAGCTGTTTTTT.